This T cell receptor beta chain comes out of a study of metastatic and nonmetastatic thyroid tumors. Overall study: The authors compared repertoires across blood and tumor or nodule tissue from malignant and benign thyroid patients.

Study results and caveats: Reports indicated that malignant thyroid tumors showed significantly higher TCR beta diversity than benign nodules did, in blood and tumor.

Regarding this clone: The target antigen is unknown.

Thyroid surgery was preceded by no treatment in any patient. TCRdb re-called the PCR reads through MiXCR. This table holds about 93,000 clones, about 12% found once. The sample consisted of blood. This TCR came from a female donor with papillary thyroid cancer or a benign thyroid nodule (not recorded which). Some clones in this sample may be carry-over from other donors' samples.

Here the CDR3 DNA reads TGCAGTGCTCCAGATTCGGGGGACGAGCAGTACTTC. Its translation is CSAPDSGDEQYF. This chain links TRBV20-1 with TRBJ2-7; a possible D gene is TRBD2 (6 bases). The V end was cut by 5 bases, the J end by 5 bases, with 13 bases between. Germline CDR1 DFQATT, CDR2 SNEGSKA (reference sequence). The CDR3 runs 12 residues.